What follows is one TCR beta chain and its context. The data originate from a study of blood T cell repertoires in COVID-19. Across the whole study: COVID-19 samples, acute and convalescent, were from the United States, Italy and Spain. Sources were T cells, B-cell-depleted T cells, or PBMCs; the material itself was cDNA or gDNA.

The authors' processing: Amplification with reference gene primers provided the estimates of nucleated cell counts. Here immunoSEQ multiplex PCR was the method, and the copy in TCRdb shows in-frame clones only, minus some. V and J calls plus clone size are reproduced from that table; the DNA served to infer D and trimming. The top ten hold 60% to 70% of the sample, which has approximately 27,000 clones, over 75% seen once. Trimming took 8 bases from V and 5 from J, leaving 12 bases between them. In germline, CDR1 is LGHDT, CDR2 YNNKEL (reference sequence). The CDR3 loop spans 13 amino acids. Sequences were obtained from peripheral blood. The sequence was obtained from a man between 65 and 85 years old with acute or convalescent COVID-19. The chain is built from TRBV3-1 (or the pseudogene TRBV3-2) and TRBJ2-2; perhaps TRBD2 as D (6 bases). CDR3 residues: CASEVGGTGELFF. The DNA of the CDR3 is TGTGCCAGCGAAGTGGGAGGAACCGGGGAGCTGTTTTTT.